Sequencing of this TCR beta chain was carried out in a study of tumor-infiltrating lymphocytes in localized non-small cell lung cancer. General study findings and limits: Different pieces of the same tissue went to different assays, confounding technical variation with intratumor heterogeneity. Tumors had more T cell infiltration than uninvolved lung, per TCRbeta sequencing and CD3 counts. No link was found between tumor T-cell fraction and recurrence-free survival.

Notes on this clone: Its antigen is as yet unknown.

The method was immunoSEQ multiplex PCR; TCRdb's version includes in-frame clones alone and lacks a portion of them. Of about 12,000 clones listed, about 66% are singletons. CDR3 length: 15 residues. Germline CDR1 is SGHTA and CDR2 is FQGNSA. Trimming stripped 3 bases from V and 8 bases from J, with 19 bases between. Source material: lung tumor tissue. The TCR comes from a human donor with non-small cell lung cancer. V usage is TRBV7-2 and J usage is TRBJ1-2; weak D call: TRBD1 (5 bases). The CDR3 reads CASSFPPGRETGYTF. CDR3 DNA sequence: TGTGCCAGCAGCTTTCCACCGGGACGAGAAACAGGCTACACCTTC.